Below, one T cell receptor beta chain is given with its context. This sample is drawn from a study of blood T cell repertoires in COVID-19. Study details: PBMCs, B-cell-depleted T cells, or T cells provided the cDNA or gDNA that made up the material.

TCRdb keeps only in-frame clones here, not all; method: immunoSEQ multiplex PCR. The sample lists tens of thousands of clones; 90% were seen once. This sequence was found in a man in his late teens or twenties with COVID-19, enrolled during active disease. Source material: peripheral blood.

The CDR3 sequence is CASSIRYSGANVLTF. CDR3 sequence (DNA): TGTGCCAGTAGTATCCGGTACTCTGGGGCCAACGTCCTGACTTTC. This chain uses TRBV19 with TRBJ2-6; D ambiguous. Germline V gene data show CDR1 as LNHDA and CDR2 as SQIVND (reference sequence). Deletions cut 3 bases from V and 0 bases from J, with 6 bases between. This CDR3 contains 15 residues.